This TCR beta chain was captured by sequencing in a study of cytomegalovirus exposure and HLA in healthy donors. Study-wide background: Researchers found that less than 90% of about 400 genotyped donors fell within the Caucasian-associated ancestry cluster.

Use of 60 Vbeta and 13 Jbeta primers characterized the PCR. Method: immunoSEQ multiplex PCR; TCRdb's copy keeps in-frame clones and lacks some. Here the sample spans 110,000 to 150,000 clones, approximately 81% being singletons. There are 14 residues in the CDR3. V lost 6 bases, J lost 8 bases, and 4 bases stayed unmatched. Germline CDR1 SGHDT, CDR2 YYEEEE. This chain joins TRBV5-6 and TRBJ2-1; TRBD2 matches 14 bases. This receptor was obtained from a boy aged 2 to 10 in good health and CMV-seronegative. Sequencing was done on a sample of PBMCs. DNA for the CDR3: TGTGCCAGCATGGGACTAGCGGGAGACGATGAGCAGTTCTTC. Protein sequence: CASMGLAGDDEQFF.